This T cell receptor (beta chain) came from a study of cytomegalovirus exposure and HLA in healthy donors. Whole-study results and caveats: Researchers counted roughly 150 TCR beta chains as cytomegalovirus-associated. A likely sequencing artifact accounted for one observed cluster of highly shared sequence variants.

Concerning this clone itself: The antigen is unknown.

Primers for the PCR totalled 60 Vbeta and 13 Jbeta. Assay used: immunoSEQ multiplex PCR; TCRdb lists only in-frame clones, some missing. Among 150,000 to 200,000 clones listed, 84% were seen once. Germline trimming cut 6 bases from V and 4 bases from J; bases unmatched to any gene: 22. The CDR3 is made up of 19 amino acids. The germline V gene has CDR1 SQVTM and CDR2 ANQGSEA. The receptor comes from a boy aged 5-17 years in good health and CMV-seronegative. The rearrangement links TRBV29-1 to TRBJ2-3; 10 nucleotides align to TRBD2. Specimen: PBMCs. CDR3 region: CSVRGAATPGLATADTQYF. The CDR3 bases are TGCAGCGTCCGAGGGGCCGCAACCCCGGGACTAGCGACGGCAGATACGCAGTATTTT.